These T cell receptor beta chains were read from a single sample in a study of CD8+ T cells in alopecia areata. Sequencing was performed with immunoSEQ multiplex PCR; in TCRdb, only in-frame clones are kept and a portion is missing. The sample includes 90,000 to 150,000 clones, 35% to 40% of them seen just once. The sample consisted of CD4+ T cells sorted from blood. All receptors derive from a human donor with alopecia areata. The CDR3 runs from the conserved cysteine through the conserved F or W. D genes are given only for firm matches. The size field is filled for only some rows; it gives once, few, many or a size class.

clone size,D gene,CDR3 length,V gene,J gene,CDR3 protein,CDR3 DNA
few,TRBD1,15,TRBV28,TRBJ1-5,CASSLGAGGYQPQHF,TGTGCCAGCAGTTTAGGGGCAGGGGGGTATCAGCCCCAGCATTTT
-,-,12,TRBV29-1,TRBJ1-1,CSVVGMNTEAFF,TGCAGCGTTGTGGGTATGAACACTGAAGCTTTCTTT
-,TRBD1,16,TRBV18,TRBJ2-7,CASSQARQGASYEQYF,TGTGCCAGCTCACAAGCCCGACAGGGGGCTTCCTACGAGCAGTACTTC
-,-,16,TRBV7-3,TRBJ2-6,CASSPLGISGANVLTF,TGTGCCAGCAGCCCACTGGGGATTTCTGGGGCCAACGTCCTGACTTTC
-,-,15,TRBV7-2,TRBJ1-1,CASSLVVGRATEAFF,TGTGCCAGCAGCTTAGTAGTAGGGAGGGCCACTGAAGCTTTCTTT
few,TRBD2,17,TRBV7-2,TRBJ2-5,CASSFGIIAGLQETQYF,TGTGCCAGCAGCTTCGGAATTATAGCGGGTCTCCAAGAGACCCAGTACTTC
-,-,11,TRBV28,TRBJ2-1,CAVLRRNEQFF,TGTGCCGTCCTCCGTCGCAATGAGCAGTTCTTC
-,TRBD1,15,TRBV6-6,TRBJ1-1,CASSRPQTGHTEAFF,TGTGCCAGCAGTCGCCCCCAGACAGGGCACACTGAAGCTTTCTTT
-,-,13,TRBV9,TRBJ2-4,CASSGTLGDIQYF,TGTGCCAGCAGCGGGACCCTGGGAGACATTCAGTACTTC
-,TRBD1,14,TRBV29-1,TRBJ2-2,CSVEGTGHTGELFF,TGCAGCGTTGAAGGGACAGGGCACACCGGGGAGCTGTTTTTT
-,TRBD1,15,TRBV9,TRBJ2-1,CASSVGGQSANEQFF,TGTGCCAGCAGCGTAGGGGGACAGTCGGCCAATGAGCAGTTCTTC
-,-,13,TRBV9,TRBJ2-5,CASSAGSSETQYF,TGTGCCAGCAGCGCGGGGAGTTCGGAGACCCAGTACTTC
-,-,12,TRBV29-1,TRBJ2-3,CSVERVADTQYF,TGCAGCGTTGAAAGGGTTGCAGATACGCAGTATTTT
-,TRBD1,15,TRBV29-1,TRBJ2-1,CSVPRGQGFYNEQLF,TGCAGCGTCCCGAGGGGACAGGGATTTTACAATGAGCAGCTCTTC
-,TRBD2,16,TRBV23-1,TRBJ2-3,CASSHPVAGTADTQYF,TGCGCCAGCAGTCACCCAGTAGCGGGAACCGCAGATACGCAGTATTTT
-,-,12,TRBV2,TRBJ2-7,CASGANRVEQYF,TGTGCCAGCGGTGCTAACAGGGTCGAGCAGTACTTC
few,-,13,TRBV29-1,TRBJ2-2,CSVEPMNTGELFF,TGCAGCGTGGAGCCCATGAACACCGGGGAGCTGTTTTTT
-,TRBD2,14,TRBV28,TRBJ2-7,CASSVSGHLYEQYF,TGTGCCAGCAGCGTTAGCGGGCACCTTTACGAGCAGTACTTC
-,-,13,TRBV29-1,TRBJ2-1,CSVDNLLDNEQFF,TGCAGCGTTGATAACCTACTAGACAATGAGCAGTTCTTC
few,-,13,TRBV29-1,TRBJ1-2,CSGVLGSNYGYTF,TGCAGCGGTGTACTGGGATCTAACTATGGCTACACCTTC
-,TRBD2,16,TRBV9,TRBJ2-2,CASSPPGLGGTGELFF,TGTGCCAGTTCCCCCCCGGGACTAGGGGGCACCGGGGAGCTGTTTTTT
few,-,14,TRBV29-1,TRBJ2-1,CSVAPESSYNEQFF,TGCAGCGTTGCCCCAGAGAGCTCCTACAATGAGCAGTTCTTC
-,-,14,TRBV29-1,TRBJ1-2,CSVAPRDPVYGYTF,TGCAGCGTTGCCCCTCGGGACCCCGTCTATGGCTACACCTTC
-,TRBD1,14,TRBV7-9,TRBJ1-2,CASMSDRDNYGYTF,TGTGCCAGCATGTCGGACAGGGATAACTATGGCTACACCTTC
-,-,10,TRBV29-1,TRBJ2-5,CSFPGGTQYF,TGCAGCTTCCCTGGGGGGACCCAGTACTTC
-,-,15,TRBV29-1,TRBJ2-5,CSVPEGQGGRETQYF,TGCAGCGTCCCTGAGGGGCAGGGAGGAAGGGAGACCCAGTACTTC
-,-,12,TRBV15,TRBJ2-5,CATSRGRETQYF,TGTGCCACCAGCAGGGGAAGGGAGACCCAGTACTTC
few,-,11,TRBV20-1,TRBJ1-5,CSAGSGGPQHF,TGCAGTGCTGGGTCGGGCGGGCCCCAGCATTTT
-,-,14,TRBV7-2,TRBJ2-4,CASSKLNQGQLQYF,TGTGCCAGCAGCAAACTAAACCAGGGACAACTTCAGTACTTC
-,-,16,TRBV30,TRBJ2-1,CAWSVLSTNSYNEQFF,TGTGCCTGGAGTGTATTGTCTACGAACTCCTACAATGAGCAGTTCTTC
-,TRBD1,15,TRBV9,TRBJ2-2,CASSVASGTAGELFF,TGTGCCAGCAGCGTAGCTTCCGGGACAGCCGGGGAGCTGTTTTTT
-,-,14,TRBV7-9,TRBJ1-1,CASSLQGRSTEAFF,TGTGCCAGCAGCTTACAGGGTAGGAGCACTGAAGCTTTCTTT
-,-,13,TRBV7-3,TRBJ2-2,CASSLTGTGELFF,TGTGCCAGCAGCCTGACAGGAACCGGGGAGCTGTTTTTT
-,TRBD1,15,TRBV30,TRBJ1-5,CAWSAKTGMFQPQHF,TGTGCCTGGAGTGCAAAGACAGGGATGTTTCAGCCCCAGCATTTT
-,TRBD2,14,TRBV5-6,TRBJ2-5,CASSLSRGGETQYF,TGTGCCAGCAGCTTGTCGCGCGGGGGTGAGACCCAGTACTTC
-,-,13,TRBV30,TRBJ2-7,CAWSLKLLAEQYF,TGTGCCTGGAGTCTAAAGCTCCTAGCCGAGCAGTACTTC
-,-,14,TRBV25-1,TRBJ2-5,CASSVVLGQETQYF,TGTGCCAGCAGTGTGGTCTTAGGTCAGGAGACCCAGTACTTC
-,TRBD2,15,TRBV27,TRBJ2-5,CASSTGTSGRTTQYF,TGTGCCAGCAGTACCGGGACTAGCGGGAGGACGACCCAGTACTTC
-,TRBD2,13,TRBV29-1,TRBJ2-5,CSVDRAGQETQYF,TGCAGCGTTGACCGAGCGGGGCAAGAGACCCAGTACTTC
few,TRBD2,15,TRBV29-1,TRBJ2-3,CSVPTGLLGGDTQYF,TGCAGCGTACCGACGGGACTATTAGGAGGAGATACGCAGTATTTT
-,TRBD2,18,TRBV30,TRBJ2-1,CAWRGRPGLAGGYNEQFF,TGTGCCTGGAGGGGTAGACCGGGACTAGCGGGAGGGTACAATGAGCAGTTCTTC
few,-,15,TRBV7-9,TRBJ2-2,CATSLRTTNTGELFF,TGTGCCACGTCTCTGCGGACTACGAACACCGGGGAGCTGTTTTTT
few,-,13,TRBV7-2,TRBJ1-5,CASSLTGLQPQHF,TGTGCCAGCAGCTTAACTGGACTTCAGCCCCAGCATTTT
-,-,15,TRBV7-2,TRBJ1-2,CASREPGHLNYGYTF,TGTGCCAGCAGAGAGCCGGGACATCTTAACTATGGCTACACCTTC
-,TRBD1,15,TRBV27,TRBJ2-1,CASSLDRGMVNEQFF,TGTGCCAGCAGTCTCGACAGGGGTATGGTCAATGAGCAGTTCTTC
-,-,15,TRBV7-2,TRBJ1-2,CASSFSYGGDYGYTF,TGTGCCAGCAGCTTTTCTTACGGGGGGGACTATGGCTACACCTTC
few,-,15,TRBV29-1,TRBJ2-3,CSVEDHRFVTDTQYF,TGCAGCGTTGAAGATCATAGGTTCGTCACAGATACGCAGTATTTT
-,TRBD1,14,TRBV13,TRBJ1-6,CASSRGQLKTPLHF,TGTGCCAGCAGCCGGGGACAGCTGAAGACACCCCTCCACTTT
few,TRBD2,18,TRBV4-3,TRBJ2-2,CASSLQGLAGDPTGELFF,TGCGCCAGCAGCCTCCAGGGGCTAGCGGGAGACCCGACCGGGGAGCTGTTTTTT
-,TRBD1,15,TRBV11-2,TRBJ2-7,CASRRDRGVSYEQYF,TGTGCCAGCAGACGGGACAGGGGCGTCTCCTACGAGCAGTACTTC
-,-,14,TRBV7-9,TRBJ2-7,CASSPRAGSYEQYF,TGTGCCAGCAGCCCCCGGGCAGGGTCCTACGAGCAGTACTTC
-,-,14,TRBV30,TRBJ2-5,CAWSSLNGQETQYF,TGTGCCTGGAGTAGTTTAAACGGACAAGAGACCCAGTACTTC
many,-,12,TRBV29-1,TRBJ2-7,CSVGGTDYEQYF,TGCAGCGTTGGAGGAACGGACTACGAGCAGTACTTC
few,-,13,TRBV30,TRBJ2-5,CAWRRDRWETQYF,TGTGCCTGGAGGCGGGACCGGTGGGAGACCCAGTACTTC
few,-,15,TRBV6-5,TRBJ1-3,CASSYGTASGNTIYF,TGTGCCAGCAGTTACGGGACGGCCTCTGGAAACACCATATATTTT
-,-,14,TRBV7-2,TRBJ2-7,CASSRTKGFYEQYF,TGTGCCAGCAGCCGTACGAAGGGGTTCTACGAGCAGTACTTC
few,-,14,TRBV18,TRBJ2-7,CASSSGRTDYEQYF,TGTGCCAGCTCCTCCGGTCGGACAGACTACGAGCAGTACTTC